This T cell receptor (beta chain) was identified during a study of sequential checkpoint blockade in melanoma. On the study more broadly: TCRβ was sequenced from DNA of under 100 pretreatment tumors. Matched biopsies came pretreatment and at week 13 for about two dozen patients. Study-level findings and limits: Mutational load did not correlate with tumor T-cell fraction or clonality. Rising tumor T-cell fraction and clonality meant about 30 times likelier benefit.

The CDR3 is 15 amino acids. Using immunoSEQ multiplex PCR, the repertoire was profiled, and TCRdb retains in-frame clones only, with some absent. This table holds around 5,000 clones, around 20% found once. This clone was observed a handful of times. Its antigen is not identified. Regarding treatment: randomized to nivolumab then ipilimumab (arm A) or the reverse (arm B). The receptor was derived from a human donor with melanoma. The rearrangement uses TRBV1 and TRBJ2-7; TRBD1, as called in the table, went unchecked against the DNA. TRBV1 counts as a pseudogene. The input for sequencing was tumor tissue (inferred from file names), taken from a patient given nivolumab and ipilimumab in sequence. This CDR3 reads CASSQARDRGYEQYF. As DNA, the CDR3 is TGCGCCAGCAGCCAGGCCCGGGACAGGGGATACGAGCAGTACTTC.